Considering frequency, the clone carrying this TCR beta chain is medium-sized (0.01 to 0.1%). The sample is drawn from a study of T cell clusters in autoimmune cytopenias. TRB rearrangements were amplified by touch-down multiplex PCR with mixed TRB-A/B primers. TCRdb reanalyzed the multiplex PCR reads and collapses them to one entry per CDR3 protein, without DNA. The sample has some 950 distinct CDR3 sequences; the top ten hold roughly a fifth. Per germline, CDR1 MNHEY and CDR2 SMNVEV (reference sequence). This CDR3 has 13 amino acids. Some 38,000 genome equivalents of blood DNA were amplified for TRB. These records were also assigned to another study, of T cell repertoires in aging, cancer and after chemotherapy. That paper notes: Untreated cancer patients had significantly lower blood TCR diversity than age-matched healthy donors.

The sequence came from a human donor with chronic lymphocytic leukemia. Sequences were obtained from peripheral blood. The J gene is TRBJ1-1, the V gene TRBV27. CDR3 loop: CASSLPEGTEAFF.